This TCR beta chain appears in the sequencing data of a study of blood T cell repertoires in COVID-19. About the research overall: Acute and convalescent COVID-19 specimens originated in the United States, Italy and Spain.

The count of this clone is one. The participants were between roughly 18 and 100 years old and came from some 25 US areas. Original data processing: By means of reference gene primer amplification, nucleated cell counts were estimated. Method: immunoSEQ multiplex PCR; TCRdb's copy keeps in-frame clones and lacks some. V and J calls and clone size are as listed in that table; D and trimming were resolved from the DNA. The repertoire has roughly 360,000 clones, 88% of them found once; the top ten carry roughly 0.97%. V was cut by 4 bases and J by 5 bases, with 17 bases left in between. CDR1 and CDR2 (germline): MNHNY, SVGAGI (reference sequence). This CDR3 is 16 amino acids long.

The sample taken for sequencing was PBMCs or T cells enriched from blood (not recorded which). The receptor was isolated from a woman aged 25 to 39 with acute COVID-19. The chain is built from TRBV6-6 and TRBJ2-2; TRBD2 might be the D (5 bases). DNA of the CDR3: TGTGCCAGCAGTTCCCCGGGATTCGGTGGAACCGGGGAGCTGTTTTTT. Translating it yields CASSSPGFGGTGELFF.